This entry is about one T cell receptor (beta chain). Its specificity is not known. The sample is drawn from a study of CD8 T cell repertoires and HIV-1 epitope variants. Trimming removed 0 bases at V and 2 bases at J, with 14 bases between. This CDR3 has 16 amino acids. Germline V gene sequence: CDR1 KGHSH, CDR2 LQKENI. Using immunoSEQ multiplex PCR, the repertoire was profiled, and TCRdb retains in-frame clones only, with some absent. The sample has 4,500 or so clones; under 70% are singletons. This sequence was found in a male donor with HIV. The material sequenced was cultured CD8+ T cells derived from PBMCs. The rearrangement joins TRBV18 to TRBJ2-7; D unclear. The CDR3 spells CASSPPESLKTYEQYF. In DNA, the CDR3 is TGTGCCAGCTCACCACCAGAAAGCCTCAAGACCTACGAGCAGTACTTC.